The clone carrying this T cell receptor (beta chain) was seen a few times. Antigen: not known. The trim removed 0 bases at V and 8 bases at J, leaving 13 bases unmatched. Germline lookup yields CDR1 MNHNY and CDR2 SVGAGI (reference sequence). CDR3 length: 17 amino acids. Primed by a sample-barcoded 5' primer and a J-beta primer mix, a second PCR proceeded for 7 to 11 cycles. TCRdb passed the 5' RACE reads through MiXCR, listing each CDR3 protein once. This sample has about 800,000 distinct CDR3 sequences; around 25% occur once, and the top ten carry approximately 3.7%. This record belongs to a study of blood T cells in healthy people across ages. Study outcomes and limitations: With unsorted PBMCs, a conclusive comparison of naive versus antigen-experienced cells was not possible.

The same sample was also studied in work on T cells of mothers and their children. From that paper: At about 1.4 ug per 15 ul, all of the extracted RNA went into cDNA synthesis. Regardless of relatedness, pairs show thymic selection shaping TCR recombination output in a similar manner. Researchers report slightly higher, though non-significant, overlap in related mother-child pairs than in unrelated pairs.

The TCR was taken from a boy between 10 and 17 years old in good health. The chain couples TRBV6-6 to TRBJ1-2; 9 nucleotides match TRBD1. The specimen was blood. CDR3 protein: CASSYSIQTGGLFGYTF. The CDR3 nucleotides read TGTGCCAGCAGTTACTCGATCCAGACAGGGGGTTTGTTCGGCTACACCTTC.